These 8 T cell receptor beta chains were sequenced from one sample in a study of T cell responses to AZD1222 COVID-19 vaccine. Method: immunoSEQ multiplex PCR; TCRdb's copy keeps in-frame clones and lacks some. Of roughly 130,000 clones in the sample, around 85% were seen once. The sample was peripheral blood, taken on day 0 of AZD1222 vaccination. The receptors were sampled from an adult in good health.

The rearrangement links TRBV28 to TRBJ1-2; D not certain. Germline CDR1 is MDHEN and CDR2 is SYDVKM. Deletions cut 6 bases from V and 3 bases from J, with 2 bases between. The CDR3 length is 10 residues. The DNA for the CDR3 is TGTGCCAGCAGCTACTATGGCTACACCTTC. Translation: CASSYYGYTF.

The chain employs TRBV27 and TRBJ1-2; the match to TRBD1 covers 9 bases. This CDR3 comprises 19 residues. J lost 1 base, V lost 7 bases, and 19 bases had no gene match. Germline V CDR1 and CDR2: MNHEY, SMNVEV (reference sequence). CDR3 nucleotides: TGTGCCAGCACTAGCACGGGACAGGGAACTTTCCAAAATAACTATGGCTACACCTTC. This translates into CASTSTGQGTFQNNYGYTF.

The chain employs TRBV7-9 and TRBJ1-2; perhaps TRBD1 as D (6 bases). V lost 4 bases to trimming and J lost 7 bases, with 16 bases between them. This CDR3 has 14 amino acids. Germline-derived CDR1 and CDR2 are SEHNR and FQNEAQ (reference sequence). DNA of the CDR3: TGTGCCAGCAGCTCGACAGGCGGCCTAGGTGGCTACACCTTC. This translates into CASSSTGGLGGYTF.

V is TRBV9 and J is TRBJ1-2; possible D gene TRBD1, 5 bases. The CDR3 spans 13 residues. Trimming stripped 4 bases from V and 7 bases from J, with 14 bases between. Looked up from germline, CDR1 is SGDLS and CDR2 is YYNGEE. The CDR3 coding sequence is TGTGCCAGCAGCCCCCTAAGGGGTGGTGGCTACACCTTC. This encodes CASSPLRGGGYTF.

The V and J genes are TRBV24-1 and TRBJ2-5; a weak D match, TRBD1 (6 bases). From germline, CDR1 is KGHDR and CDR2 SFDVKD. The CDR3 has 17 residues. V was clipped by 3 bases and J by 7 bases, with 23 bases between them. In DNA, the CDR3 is TGTGCCACCAGTGATGTTACCTCCGGTACAGGGAAGGGGACCCAGTACTTC. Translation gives CATSDVTSGTGKGTQYF.

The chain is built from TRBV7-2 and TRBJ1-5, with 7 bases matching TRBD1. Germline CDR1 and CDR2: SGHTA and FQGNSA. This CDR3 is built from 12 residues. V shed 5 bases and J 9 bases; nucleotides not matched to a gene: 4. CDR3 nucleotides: TGTGCCAGCAGCCCACAGGGGATGCCCCAGCATTTT. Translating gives CASSPQGMPQHF.

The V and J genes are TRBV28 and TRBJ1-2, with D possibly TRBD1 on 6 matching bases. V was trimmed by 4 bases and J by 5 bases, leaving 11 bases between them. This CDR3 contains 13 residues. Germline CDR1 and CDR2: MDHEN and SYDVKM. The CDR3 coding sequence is TGTGCCAGCAGTTCCACAGGGATGTATGGCTACACCTTC. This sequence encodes CASSSTGMYGYTF.

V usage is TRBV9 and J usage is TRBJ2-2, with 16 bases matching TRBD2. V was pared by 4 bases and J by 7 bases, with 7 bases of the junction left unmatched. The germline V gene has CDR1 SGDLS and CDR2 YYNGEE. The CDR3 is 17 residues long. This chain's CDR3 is CASSLGTSGGAGGELFF. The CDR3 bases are TGTGCCAGCAGCCTAGGGACTAGCGGGGGGGCCGGCGGGGAGCTGTTTTTT.